This T cell receptor (beta chain) emerged from a study of somatic mutations in cytotoxic T cells in rheumatoid arthritis. CDR3 size: 12 residues. Germline-derived CDR1 and CDR2 are KGHSH and LQKENI. V was pared by 4 bases and J by 8 bases, with 11 bases between. Assay used: immunoSEQ multiplex PCR; TCRdb lists only in-frame clones, some missing. The sample yields nearly 20,000 clones, roughly nine tenths seen once. The chain is built from TRBV18 and TRBJ1-2; D possibly corresponds to TRBD1 (6 bases). Sequencing was carried out using CD8+ T cells sorted from blood. This TCR came from a man in his forties in good health. CDR3 nucleotides: TGTGCCAGCTCACGCGGGACACTAGGCTACACCTTC. It codes for CASSRGTLGYTF.